This is a list of T cell receptor beta chains from one sample in a study of cytomegalovirus exposure and HLA in healthy donors. Here immunoSEQ multiplex PCR was the method, and the copy in TCRdb shows in-frame clones only, minus some. In total, the table holds 200,000 to 250,000 clones. Input material: PBMCs. The receptors shown here come from a woman aged 30 to 39 in good health and CMV-seropositive. The CDR3 runs from the conserved cysteine through the conserved F or W. A D gene is named only where the DNA matches it firmly.

V gene	J gene	D gene	CDR3 protein	CDR3 DNA
TRBV27	TRBJ1-5	TRBD1	CASSSRGTGGRQPQHF	TGTGCCAGCAGTTCAAGGGGGACAGGGGGCAGGCAGCCCCAGCATTTT
TRBV18	TRBJ2-7	TRBD1	CASQGEMSEQYF	TGTGCCAGCCAGGGGGAAATGAGTGAGCAGTACTTC
TRBV29-1	TRBJ2-3	TRBD2	CSVEDFLAGGKLSTDTQYF	TGCAGCGTTGAAGATTTCCTAGCGGGGGGGAAATTAAGCACAGATACGCAGTATTTT
TRBV5-1	TRBJ1-2	NA	CASSPMQGNYGYTF	TGCGCCAGCAGCCCTATGCAGGGGAACTATGGCTACACCTTC
TRBV9	TRBJ2-5	TRBD2	CASSVAPPRAGGPPLSQETQYF	TGTGCCAGCAGCGTAGCCCCACCTCGGGCGGGAGGGCCGCCTTTGAGTCAAGAGACCCAGTACTTC
TRBV4-1	TRBJ2-7	NA	CASSQPPQRLVGGEQYF	TGCGCCAGCAGCCAACCCCCACAGCGGCTAGTGGGAGGCGAGCAGTACTTC
TRBV5-4	TRBJ2-1	TRBD2	CASSLDGTSGSGYYNEQFF	TGTGCCAGCAGCTTGGATGGGACTAGCGGGAGTGGCTACTACAATGAGCAGTTCTTC
TRBV5-1	TRBJ2-7	TRBD1	CASSLVRQGIHEQYF	TGCGCCAGCAGCTTGGTGCGACAGGGTATCCACGAGCAGTACTTC
TRBV27	TRBJ1-1	NA	CASSFSGGRTEAFF	TGTGCCAGCAGTTTCTCGGGGGGACGCACTGAAGCTTTCTTT
TRBV10-3	TRBJ2-7	TRBD1	CAISDPLGTDYEQYF	TGTGCCATCAGTGACCCCTTAGGGACAGACTACGAGCAGTACTTC
TRBV28	TRBJ1-1	NA	CASSIGQMNTEAFF	TGTGCCAGCAGCATAGGACAGATGAACACTGAAGCTTTCTTT
TRBV27	TRBJ2-7	TRBD1	CASSRTGDWYEQYF	TGTGCCAGCAGTCGGACAGGGGATTGGTACGAGCAGTACTTC
TRBV4-2	TRBJ1-4	TRBD1	CASSADRGTKLFF	TGTGCCAGCAGCGCGGACAGGGGGACAAAACTGTTTTTT
TRBV27	TRBJ1-4	NA	CASSWGGNEKLFF	TGTGCCAGCAGCTGGGGGGGGAATGAAAAACTGTTTTTT
TRBV5-1	TRBJ2-7	TRBD1	CASSLGTGAFKQYF	TGCGCCAGCAGCTTAGGGACAGGGGCCTTTAAGCAGTACTTC